Shown below are 23 T cell receptor beta chains from a single sample sequenced in a study of Ad26.COV2.S vaccination and SARS-CoV-2 variants. Sequencing used immunoSEQ multiplex PCR; TCRdb keeps in-frame clones, though not all of them. The table has about 480,000 clones, around nine tenths seen once. Treatment described: some 20 received Ad26.COV2.S at low or high dose, single or two shots; 5 received placebo; per-sample allocation not given. Samples came from day 63 after the first vaccine or placebo injection. The specimen comprised peripheral blood, sampled in a trial of Ad26.COV2.S vaccine versus placebo. The receptors here all came from a person between 18 and 59 years old who received the Ad26.COV2.S COVID-19 vaccine or a placebo.

J is TRBJ1-4 and V is TRBV6-5; no firm D call. Germline V CDR1 and CDR2: MNHEY, SVGAGI. The germline V and J ends were trimmed by 5 bases and 11 bases, with 15 bases remaining between them. This CDR3 has 13 residues. CDR3 in DNA: TGTGCCAGCAGTCTGCGGGCCCCGGCGAAACTGTTTTTT. Amino acids: CASSLRAPAKLFF.

The chain employs TRBV6-6 and TRBJ2-3; D might be TRBD1 (5 bases). Germline lookup yields CDR1 MNHNY and CDR2 SVGAGI (reference sequence). The CDR3 runs to 14 residues. V shed 6 bases and J shed 3 bases, with 13 bases lying between them. The CDR3 protein is CASRSGAGTDTQYF. As DNA, the CDR3 is TGTGCCAGCAGGTCCGGTGCAGGGACAGATACGCAGTATTTT.

The chain recombines TRBV7-2 with TRBJ1-2; 7 nucleotides line up with TRBD1. V lost 5 bases to trimming and J lost 2 bases; unmatched junction nucleotides: 5. Germline lookup yields CDR1 SGHTA and CDR2 FQGNSA. The CDR3 contains 14 residues. CDR3 amino acids: CASSINRGNYGYTF. The CDR3, as DNA: TGTGCCAGCAGCATCAACAGGGGCAACTATGGCTACACCTTC.

This clone was counted between two and nine times. The chain recombines TRBV14 with TRBJ2-7, with a weak D call TRBD2 (5 bases). The CDR3 covers 16 residues. V was pared by 3 bases and J by 3 bases, with 18 bases between. CDR1 is SGHDN, CDR2 FVKESK, per germline. CDR3 region: CASSHRTGPANYEQYF. The CDR3 DNA is TGTGCCAGCAGCCACAGGACTGGCCCCGCAAACTACGAGCAGTACTTC.

Many counts were recorded for this clone. The chain employs TRBV7-2 and TRBJ1-1; D remains unclear. The CDR3 runs to 15 residues. Between the trimmed V and J ends, which lost 1 base and 4 bases, there was a span of 13 bases. Germline V gene sequence: CDR1 SGHTA, CDR2 FQGNSA. Written as DNA, the CDR3 is TGTGCCAGCAGCTTAGAGTACGGATACTTCACTGAAGCTTTCTTT. Translation gives CASSLEYGYFTEAFF.

The chain has TRBV7-6 and TRBJ2-1; TRBD2 is a possible D gene (5 bases). The ends were cut back, 1 base at V and 6 bases at J, with 13 bases in the middle. The length of the CDR3 is 15 residues. Germline lookup yields CDR1 SGHVS and CDR2 FNYEAQ. The CDR3 here is CASSLDASTSNEQFF. In DNA, the CDR3 is TGTGCCAGCAGCTTAGATGCTAGCACCTCCAATGAGCAGTTCTTC.

The CDR3 protein is CSGAALQETQYF. CDR3 DNA: TGCAGCGGGGCAGCCCTCCAAGAGACCCAGTACTTC. V and J are TRBV29-1 and TRBJ2-5, with D hard to call. The CDR3 extends over 12 amino acids. V was clipped by 7 bases and J by 1 base, with 10 bases between them. Germline assignment: CDR1 SQVTM and CDR2 ANQGSEA.

This chain links TRBV30 with TRBJ2-1; no definite D call. The CDR3 has 13 amino acids. Trimming cost V 1 base and J 6 bases, with 10 bases left between them. Germline lookup yields CDR1 GTSNPN and CDR2 SVGIG (reference sequence). The CDR3 DNA is TGTGCCTGGAGTGCACTCTACCGCAATGAGCAGTTCTTC. Translating gives CAWSALYRNEQFF.

The V gene is TRBV5-5, the J gene TRBJ1-2; D gene unclear. Germline V gene sequence: CDR1 SGHKS, CDR2 YYEKEE (reference sequence). The ends were cut back, 1 base at V and 4 bases at J, with 8 bases in the middle. There are 13 residues in the CDR3. CDR3 loop: CASSLLGSYGYTF. The CDR3 coding sequence is TGTGCCAGCAGCTTGCTGGGCTCCTATGGCTACACCTTC.

This clone showed up just a few times. The chain combines TRBV20-1 with TRBJ2-5; D unresolved. The V end lost 3 bases, the J end lost 5 bases, and 7 bases lay between the germline ends. CDR3 size: 11 residues. The germline V gene encodes CDR1 DFQATT and CDR2 SNEGSKA (reference sequence). Here the CDR3 DNA reads TGCAGTGCTAGCGGGCGGGAGACCCAGTACTTC. Translating gives CSASGRETQYF.

V usage is TRBV6-5 and J usage is TRBJ2-1; the D call may be TRBD1 or TRBD2 (5 bases each). There are 13 residues in the CDR3. CDR1 and CDR2 from the germline V gene are MNHEY and SVGAGI. V was shortened by 5 bases and J by 8 bases, with 13 bases between the two germline ends. CDR3: CASSQNRDDEQFF. The DNA of the CDR3 is TGTGCCAGCAGTCAGAACCGGGACGATGAGCAGTTCTTC.

This sequence joins TRBV20-1 and TRBJ2-7, with a weak D call TRBD1 (6 bases). Germline CDR1 and CDR2: DFQATT and SNEGSKA (reference sequence). V lost 4 bases to trimming and J lost 4 bases, with 8 bases between them. CDR3 length: 11 residues. CDR3 DNA: TGCAGTGCTAACAGGGTGTACGAGCAGTACTTC. Its protein product is CSANRVYEQYF.

This chain links TRBV9 with TRBJ2-1, with D perhaps TRBD1 or TRBD2 (5 bases each). The germline V gene encodes CDR1 SGDLS and CDR2 YYNGEE. The germline V and J ends were trimmed by 0 bases and 0 bases, with 7 bases remaining between them. CDR3 length: 15 amino acids. The CDR3 sequence: CASSVAGPSYNEQFF. Written as DNA, the CDR3 is TGTGCCAGCAGCGTAGCGGGACCCTCCTACAATGAGCAGTTCTTC.

CDR3 nucleotides: TGTGCCAGCAGCACTAGCGTCGCGAACACCGGGGAGCTGTTTTTT. Protein product: CASSTSVANTGELFF. V usage is TRBV9 and J usage is TRBJ2-2; TRBD2 matches at 7 bases. The ends lost 4 bases at V and 0 bases at J; junction bases unmatched: 3. Germline lookup yields CDR1 SGDLS and CDR2 YYNGEE. CDR3 length equals 15 residues.

This rearrangement joins TRBV11-2 to TRBJ1-1; D ambiguous. Trimming left V 1 base short and J 4 bases short, with 7 bases between. Germline V gives CDR1 SGHAT, CDR2 FQNNGV. The CDR3 has 13 amino acids. CDR3 in DNA: TGTGCCAGCAGCTTAGGGATCTTCACTGAAGCTTTCTTT. This translates into CASSLGIFTEAFF. Combining the CDR3 with reference TRBV11-2 and TRBJ1-1 gives the whole variable domain EAGVAQSPRYKIIEKRQSVAFWCNPISGHATLYWYQQILGQGPKLLIQFQNNGVVDDSQLPKDRFSAERLKGVDSTLKIQPAKLEDSAVYLCASSLGIFTEAFFGQGTRLTVV.

The chain carries TRBV9 and TRBJ2-2; 12 nucleotides line up with TRBD2. The CDR3 length is 18 residues. Looked up from germline, CDR1 is SGDLS and CDR2 is YYNGEE. V shed 3 bases and J 7 bases; nucleotides not matched to a gene: 13. As DNA, the CDR3 is TGTGCCAGCAGCGGGGGGCGACTAGCGGGAGATGTTAGCGGGGAGCTGTTTTTT. Protein sequence: CASSGGRLAGDVSGELFF.

The genes are TRBV28 and TRBJ2-7; D not certain. Trimming cost V 2 bases and J 2 bases, with 7 bases left between them. Germline-derived CDR1 and CDR2 are MDHEN and SYDVKM. The CDR3 contains 13 residues. The CDR3 DNA sequence: TGTGCCAGCAGTTTAACTCTTCCCTACGAGCAGTACTTC. It specifies CASSLTLPYEQYF.

The rearrangement links TRBV7-3 to TRBJ1-4; D might be TRBD1 (6 bases). In germline, CDR1 is SGHTA, CDR2 FQGTGA. V lost 5 bases and J 7 bases, leaving 20 bases between the germline ends. CDR3 length: 16 residues. This CDR3 reads CASSIQRGGLVEKLFF. CDR3 nucleotides: TGTGCCAGCAGCATCCAAAGGGGGGGTTTGGTTGAAAAACTGTTTTTT. Together with reference TRBV7-3 and TRBJ1-4, the CDR3 gives the full variable domain: GAGVSQTPSNKVTEKGKYVELRCDPISGHTALYWYRQSLGQGPEFLIYFQGTGAADDSGLPNDRFFAVRPEGSVSTLKIQRTERGDSAVYLCASSIQRGGLVEKLFFGSGTQLSVL.

The V and J genes are TRBV11-2 and TRBJ2-3, with D unresolved. In germline, CDR1 is SGHAT, CDR2 FQNNGV. V lost 3 bases and J lost 4, with 11 bases in between. The CDR3 extends over 14 amino acids. The CDR3 loop is CASSLGLNADTQYF. DNA of the CDR3: TGTGCCAGCAGCTTGGGTCTAAATGCAGATACGCAGTATTTT.

The chain recombines TRBV19 with TRBJ1-5; 10 nucleotides agree with TRBD1. Losses at the gene ends were 5 bases for V and 7 bases for J; bases not matched to a gene: 11. The CDR3 has 16 residues. CDR1 is LNHDA and CDR2 is SQIVND in the germline V gene (reference sequence). The CDR3 protein is CASSPGDRGSRQPQHF. In DNA, the CDR3 is TGTGCCAGTAGTCCAGGGGACAGGGGTTCGAGACAGCCCCAGCATTTT.

This clone was found a few times. The chain has TRBV2 and TRBJ1-5; the D is unclear. V dropped 6 bases and J dropped 7 bases, with 13 bases sitting between them. There are 13 residues in the CDR3. Germline lookup yields CDR1 SNHLY and CDR2 FYNNEI. CDR3 sequence: CASSQGLWQPQHF. The CDR3, as DNA: TGTGCCAGCAGCCAAGGACTGTGGCAGCCCCAGCATTTT.

The rearrangement joins TRBV28 to TRBJ2-5; D is unclear. Germline V CDR1 and CDR2: MDHEN, SYDVKM. This CDR3 comprises 14 residues. Trimming took off 4 bases at V and 4 bases at J, with 13 bases between the two ends. CDR3 bases: TGTGCCAGCAGTTGGCCGACGGGTTCAGAGACCCAGTACTTC. Encoded protein: CASSWPTGSETQYF.

This chain joins TRBV6-2 or TRBV6-3 and TRBJ1-5; D is possibly TRBD1 (5 bases). This CDR3 spans 16 amino acids. Deletions cut 5 bases from V and 0 bases from J, with 14 bases between. Germline V gene sequence: CDR1 MNHEY, CDR2 SVGEGT. CDR3 amino acids: CASSKGSGVSNQPQHF. The CDR3 coding sequence is TGTGCCAGCAGTAAGGGGTCGGGTGTTAGCAATCAGCCCCAGCATTTT.